These 22 T cell receptor beta chains were sequenced from one sample in a study of blood T cell repertoires in COVID-19. Sequenced by immunoSEQ multiplex PCR; TCRdb stores in-frame clones only, minus some. The sample consists of tens of thousands of clones, approximately 80% of them appearing once. Sequencing was carried out using peripheral blood. These receptors were taken from a human donor in a cohort sampled during active or convalescent COVID-19.

This clone is a singleton in its sample. The chain employs TRBV19 and TRBJ2-2, with 7 bases lining up with TRBD2. Looked up from germline, CDR1 is LNHDA and CDR2 is SQIVND (reference sequence). CDR3 size: 13 residues. V shed 3 bases and J 6 bases; nucleotides not matched to a gene: 1. CDR3 DNA sequence: TGTGCCAGTAGTATCGGGGGGTCCGGGGAGCTGTTTTTT. Translation: CASSIGGSGELFF.

The chain links TRBV28 to TRBJ1-2; no definite D call. Germline CDR1 is MDHEN and CDR2 is SYDVKM. V dropped 4 bases and J dropped 4 bases, with 7 bases sitting between them. The CDR3 has 12 residues. The CDR3 DNA sequence: TGTGCCAGCAGTTCGGCAGGCTATGGCTACACCTTC. It translates to CASSSAGYGYTF.

The chain uses TRBV12-3 or TRBV12-4 and TRBJ1-5; D is unresolved. The length of the CDR3 is 12 residues. The V and J ends lost 5 bases and 11 bases respectively, with 13 bases between them. CDR3 in DNA: TGTGCCAGCAGTCTCCAGGATAAAACCCAGCATTTT. Its protein product is CASSLQDKTQHF.

For the CDR3, the DNA is TGTGCCAGCTCATATCAGGTGCAGAACACTGAAGCTTTCTTT. This translates into CASSYQVQNTEAFF. The chain uses TRBV18 and TRBJ1-1; D remains ambiguous. From germline, CDR1 is KGHSH and CDR2 LQKENI. Between the trimmed V and J ends, which lost 5 bases and 1 base, there was a span of 11 bases. The CDR3 runs to 14 residues.

This rearrangement joins TRBV19 to TRBJ1-2; D not resolved. Trimming pared 4 bases from V and 4 bases from J, leaving 10 bases between. Germline CDR1 is LNHDA and CDR2 is SQIVND (reference sequence). CDR3 length equals 13 residues. DNA of the CDR3: TGTGCCAGTAGTAGAGACCCTACCTATGGCTACACCTTC. Translating gives CASSRDPTYGYTF.

This chain joins TRBV29-1 and TRBJ2-1, with D possibly TRBD2 on 6 matching bases. Germline CDR1 and CDR2: SQVTM and ANQGSEA. This CDR3 comprises 14 residues. With 4 bases removed from V and 0 bases from J, the gap between germline ends came to 10 bases. The CDR3 nucleotides are TGCAGCGTTGGGAGGGAAAGCTCCTACAATGAGCAGTTCTTC. This codes for CSVGRESSYNEQFF.

A single count supports this clone. The chain recombines TRBV30 with TRBJ1-4; unclear D gene. The CDR3 runs 14 residues. V was shortened by 3 bases and J by 7 bases, with 15 bases between the two germline ends. Germline V gives CDR1 GTSNPN, CDR2 SVGIG (reference sequence). This CDR3 is CAWRPRGGIEKLFF. DNA of the CDR3: TGTGCCTGGAGACCGAGAGGAGGTATTGAAAAACTGTTTTTT.

V gene TRBV14 combines with J gene TRBJ2-1; D possibly corresponds to TRBD2 (6 bases). V lost 4 bases and J 4 bases, leaving 20 bases between the germline ends. This CDR3 region has 17 residues. Germline CDR1 reads SGHDN; CDR2 reads FVKESK. CDR3 residues: CASSPFEGLMFYNEQFF. The DNA of the CDR3 is TGTGCCAGCAGCCCCTTTGAGGGACTGATGTTTTACAATGAGCAGTTCTTC.

The gene calls are TRBV27 and TRBJ2-6; 7 bases are shared with TRBD1. The CDR3 is 16 amino acids. J lost 1 base, V lost 5 bases, and 5 bases had no gene match. The germline V gene encodes CDR1 MNHEY and CDR2 SMNVEV (reference sequence). The CDR3 protein is CASSRTGVSGANVLTF. CDR3 in DNA: TGTGCCAGCAGTCGGACAGGAGTGTCTGGGGCCAACGTCCTGACTTTC.

The CDR3 region has the DNA TGTGCCAGCAGCTTCGCAGGGGGGCTCACTGAAGCTTTCTTT. Translating it yields CASSFAGGLTEAFF. The chain recombines TRBV5-4 with TRBJ1-1; TRBD1 aligns across 7 bases. The V gene end was trimmed by 2 bases and the J gene end by 4 bases; junction bases not matched to a gene: 5. The CDR3 covers 14 residues. Germline V lookup: CDR1 SGHNT, CDR2 YYREEE (reference sequence).

The rearrangement uses TRBV7-2 and TRBJ2-5; 12 nucleotides agree with TRBD2. The V segment lost 1 base and the J segment 2 bases; nucleotides outside the gene matches: 11. The CDR3 loop spans 19 amino acids. Per the germline V gene, CDR1 is SGHTA and CDR2 is FQGNSA. DNA for the CDR3: TGTGCCAGCAGCTTAGTCGGGCTAGCGGGGGGGCCAGGTCAAGAGACCCAGTACTTC. It is translated as CASSLVGLAGGPGQETQYF. The full variable domain, rest sourced from reference TRBV7-2 and TRBJ2-5, is GAGVSQSPSNKVTEKGKDVELRCDPISGHTALYWYRQSLGQGLEFLIYFQGNSAPDKSGLPSDRFSAERTGGSVSTLTIQRTQQEDSAVYLCASSLVGLAGGPGQETQYFGPGTRLLVL.

This chain connects TRBV7-3 to TRBJ2-1; possibly TRBD2 for D (6 bases). The CDR3 is 16 residues long. Germline values: CDR1 SGHTA, CDR2 FQGTGA. The V gene lost 4 bases and the J gene lost 8 bases, with 21 bases spanning the gap. The CDR3 protein is CASSSRPRITGDEQFF. Written as DNA, the CDR3 is TGTGCCAGCAGCTCCCGACCCCGAATAACGGGGGATGAGCAGTTCTTC. Full variable domain (rest looked up from reference TRBV7-3 and TRBJ2-1): GAGVSQTPSNKVTEKGKYVELRCDPISGHTALYWYRQSLGQGPEFLIYFQGTGAADDSGLPNDRFFAVRPEGSVSTLKIQRTERGDSAVYLCASSSRPRITGDEQFFGPGTRLTVL.

This clone has just one count. The chain is built from TRBV2 and TRBJ2-5, with 8 positions matching TRBD1. Trimming removed 8 bases from V and 4 bases from J; junction bases left unmatched: 9. The CDR3 length is 14 residues. Per the germline V gene, CDR1 is SNHLY and CDR2 is FYNNEI. DNA for the CDR3: TGTGCCAGCGAAACGGGACAGGTTGTAGAGACCCAGTACTTC. Protein: CASETGQVVETQYF.

The genes are TRBV5-1 and TRBJ1-6, with 8 positions matching TRBD1. The V gene's germline CDR1 is SGHRS and CDR2 YFSETQ. The CDR3 has 16 residues. Losses at the gene ends were 5 bases for V and 9 bases for J; bases not matched to a gene: 13. The CDR3 DNA is TGCGCCAGCAGGCCGATAACAACAGGGGGAAGTTCACCCCTCCACTTT. It codes for CASRPITTGGSSPLHF.

V gene TRBV6-1 combines with J gene TRBJ1-3; D may be TRBD1 (6 bases). Germline V lookup: CDR1 MNHNS, CDR2 SASEGT. This CDR3 has 15 amino acids. V was pared by 2 bases and J by 3 bases, with 11 bases between. CDR3 sequence (DNA): TGTGCCAGCAGTGAACCAGGGGCAGGTGGAAACACCATATATTTT. Its translation: CASSEPGAGGNTIYF.

This chain connects TRBV27 to TRBJ2-7; 8 bases match TRBD1. Germline CDR1 is MNHEY and CDR2 is SMNVEV (reference sequence). With V trimmed by 6 bases and J by 3 bases, 10 bases remained unmatched. CDR3 length equals 15 residues. CDR3 sequence: CASRTGQVGNYEQYF. As DNA, the CDR3 is TGTGCCAGCAGAACGGGACAGGTGGGAAACTACGAGCAGTACTTC.

The gene calls are TRBV7-3 and TRBJ2-3; D is undetermined. Germline CDR1 and CDR2: SGHTA and FQGTGA. The CDR3 is 12 residues long. V lost 5 bases to trimming and J lost 5 bases, with 8 bases between them. For the CDR3, the DNA is TGTGCCAGCAGCCGCTTCGGAGATACGCAGTATTTT. Translation gives CASSRFGDTQYF.

This chain connects TRBV19 to TRBJ1-1, with a weak D call TRBD1 (6 bases). The CDR3 is 16 residues long. The germline CDR1 and CDR2 sequences are LNHDA and SQIVND (reference sequence). V shed 2 bases and J shed 2 bases, with 15 bases lying between them. The chain's CDR3 is CASSINAGEVNTEAFF. Here the CDR3 DNA reads TGTGCCAGTAGTATAAACGCAGGGGAAGTAAACACTGAAGCTTTCTTT.

This clone has just one count. This chain uses TRBV5-5 with TRBJ1-3; 10 nucleotides line up with TRBD1. This CDR3 is 15 amino acids long. The trim removed 5 bases at V and 3 bases at J, leaving 5 bases unmatched. The germline V gene has CDR1 SGHKS and CDR2 YYEKEE (reference sequence). The CDR3 here is CASSLTGGYGNTIYF. In DNA, the CDR3 is TGTGCCAGCAGTCTGACAGGGGGCTATGGAAACACCATATATTTT. The variable domain in full, with the rest retrieved from reference TRBV5-5 and TRBJ1-3, is DAGVTQSPTHLIKTRGQQVTLRCSPISGHKSVSWYQQVLGQGPQFIFQYYEKEERGRGNFPDRFSARQFPNYSSELNVNALLLGDSALYLCASSLTGGYGNTIYFGEGSWLTVV.

The V call is TRBV7-9, the J call TRBJ1-1; 7 bases line up with TRBD1. Germline CDR1 and CDR2: SEHNR and FQNEAQ (reference sequence). V lost 5 bases and J lost 9; bases outside the gene matches: 6. The length of the CDR3 is 12 residues. The CDR3 DNA reads TGTGCCAGCAGCAACGTGGACAGGAAAGCTTTCTTT. This sequence encodes CASSNVDRKAFF.

This clone was recorded a few times. The chain employs TRBV2 and TRBJ2-3; 9 bases match TRBD2. This CDR3 has 14 amino acids. CDR1 SNHLY and CDR2 FYNNEI come from the germline V gene. The trim removed 7 bases at V and 1 base at J, leaving 3 bases unmatched. The CDR3 bases are TGTGCCAGCATTGGCGGGGGGGGCACAGATACGCAGTATTTT. Amino acids: CASIGGGGTDTQYF.

In this sample, this clone turned up a few times. CDR3 sequence (DNA): TGTGCCAGCAGTTTTTTGAAGGGGCATCTTCCTTCACCCCTCCACTTT. Translating it yields CASSFLKGHLPSPLHF. The chain links TRBV27 to TRBJ1-6; D might be TRBD1 (5 bases). V was pared by 3 bases and J by 9 bases, with 18 bases between. CDR3 length: 16 residues. Germline assignment: CDR1 MNHEY and CDR2 SMNVEV (reference sequence).